This entry lists 13 T cell receptor beta chains sequenced from one sample in a study of shared clonotypes between healthy human individuals. TCRdb's copy holds only in-frame clones and misses some; the assay was immunoSEQ multiplex PCR. The data show millions of clones, with roughly 92% seen just once and about 0.13% held by the top ten. Sample: naive CD4+ T cells sorted from blood. Subset denoted: CD45RA+ positively selected. The receptors were sampled from a man younger than 30 in good health.

In the case of this clone: Distinct nucleotide sequences in the sample also encode this CDR3. CDR3 sequence reads: CASSPMNTEAFF. CDR3 bases: TGTGCCAGCTCACCGATGAACACTGAAGCTTTCTTT. V gene TRBV18 combines with J gene TRBJ1-1; D is unresolved. Trimming cost V 3 bases and J 0 bases, with 2 bases left between them. This CDR3 region has 12 residues. Looked up from germline, CDR1 is KGHSH and CDR2 is LQKENI.

J is TRBJ1-5 and V is TRBV19; possible D gene TRBD1, 5 bases. Trimming shortened V by 3 bases and J by 1 base, and 13 bases separated the two germline ends. Looked up from germline, CDR1 is LNHDA and CDR2 is SQIVND (reference sequence). This CDR3 has 16 amino acids. The CDR3, as DNA: TGTGCCAGTAGTATCCCCGGCAGGGCCAGCAATCAGCCCCAGCATTTT. Translated, it gives CASSIPGRASNQPQHF.

The sample holds a few counts of this clone. The chain combines TRBV19 with TRBJ1-2; maybe TRBD1 (6 bases). This CDR3 has 16 amino acids. Per the germline V gene, CDR1 is LNHDA and CDR2 is SQIVND (reference sequence). The ends were cut back, 5 bases at V and 4 bases at J, with 20 bases in the middle. CDR3 loop: CASSLGTNPKGYGYTF. For the CDR3, the DNA is TGTGCCAGTAGTTTGGGGACAAATCCCAAAGGCTATGGCTACACCTTC.

V gene TRBV2 combines with J gene TRBJ2-1; TRBD2 matches at 13 bases. The CDR3 length is 15 residues. The germline CDR1 and CDR2 sequences are SNHLY and FYNNEI. With V trimmed by 9 bases and J by 6 bases, 8 bases remained unmatched. The CDR3 bases are TGTGCCAGTACTGCTGGGACTAGCGGGGTCAATGAGCAGTTCTTC. Translated, it gives CASTAGTSGVNEQFF.

V and J are TRBV6-1 and TRBJ1-5, with 7 nucleotides matching TRBD1. Trimming removed 6 bases from V and 4 bases from J; junction bases left unmatched: 9. CDR3 length: 15 residues. Germline V gene sequence: CDR1 MNHNS, CDR2 SASEGT. CDR3 DNA: TGTGCCAGCAGAGAGCGGGACAGCCCAAATCAGCCCCAGCATTTT. Encoded protein: CASRERDSPNQPQHF.

The chain carries TRBV28 and TRBJ2-7; maybe TRBD1 (6 bases). The V end was cut by 2 bases, the J end by 4 bases, with 12 bases between. The CDR3 contains 14 residues. Germline V lookup: CDR1 MDHEN, CDR2 SYDVKM. The CDR3 spells CASSLGTPGYEQYF. The CDR3 DNA reads as TGTGCCAGCAGTTTAGGGACACCGGGTTACGAGCAGTACTTC.

The V gene is TRBV10-3, the J gene TRBJ2-1; weak D call: TRBD1 (5 bases). The CDR3 is made up of 12 amino acids. Per germline, CDR1 ENHRY and CDR2 SYGVKD. With 1 base removed from V and 14 bases from J, the gap between germline ends came to 12 bases. The chain's CDR3 is CAISEWGYNEFF. CDR3 nucleotide sequence: TGTGCCATCAGTGAGTGGGGCTACAACGAGTTCTTC.

The gene calls are TRBV19 and TRBJ2-4, with 11 positions matching TRBD2. CDR1 and CDR2 (germline): LNHDA, SQIVND (reference sequence). CDR3 length: 18 amino acids. With V trimmed by 0 bases and J by 6 bases, 10 bases remained unmatched. The CDR3: CASSIDGRGTSGRNIQYF. The CDR3, as DNA: TGTGCCAGTAGTATAGATGGGAGGGGTACTAGCGGGAGAAACATTCAGTACTTC.

The chain is built from TRBV30 and TRBJ2-2; D is uncertain. This CDR3 region has 14 residues. Germline CDR1 and CDR2: GTSNPN and SVGIG (reference sequence). Trimming pared 8 bases from V and 3 bases from J, leaving 16 bases between. The CDR3 sequence: CAVRQVGHTGELFF. The CDR3 DNA reads as TGTGCCGTCCGTCAGGTGGGCCACACCGGGGAGCTGTTTTTT.

V and J are TRBV5-3 and TRBJ1-2; D might be TRBD1 (6 bases). TRBV5-3 is labeled an ORF, and its function is uncertain. Trimming removed 6 bases from V and 3 bases from J, with 9 bases in between. The CDR3 runs 12 residues. The chain's CDR3 is CARMGAYYGYTF. As DNA, the CDR3 is TGTGCCAGAATGGGGGCATACTATGGCTACACCTTC.

This clone has just a few counts. Different DNA sequences within this sample yield the same CDR3. This chain links TRBV30 with TRBJ1-2; D is unresolved. The CDR3 is made up of 10 amino acids. The V gene's germline CDR1 is GTSNPN and CDR2 SVGIG (reference sequence). Trimming pared 3 bases from V and 3 bases from J, leaving 2 bases between. CDR3 coding DNA: TGTGCCTGGAGGGACTATGGCTACACCTTC. Encoded protein: CAWRDYGYTF.

This sequence joins TRBV5-1 and TRBJ1-2; TRBD1 agrees at 7 bases. Per the germline V gene, CDR1 is SGHRS and CDR2 is YFSETQ. V shed 0 bases and J 7 bases; nucleotides not matched to a gene: 9. The CDR3 is 15 residues long. CDR3 DNA: TGCGCCAGCAGCTTGGGAATACAGGGACAGAGTGGCTACACCTTC. Its protein is CASSLGIQGQSGYTF.

The genes are TRBV5-1 and TRBJ2-5, with D tentatively TRBD1 or TRBD2 (5 bases each). V dropped 3 bases and J dropped 0 bases, with 15 bases sitting between them. Germline V gene lookup returns CDR1 SGHRS and CDR2 YFSETQ. The CDR3 loop spans 16 amino acids. CDR3 nucleotide sequence: TGCGCCAGCAGCTCCCGGGGACGGAAGTACCAAGAGACCCAGTACTTC. It translates to CASSSRGRKYQETQYF.